The 27 T cell receptor beta chains reported below all come from one sample, sequenced in a study of Ad26.COV2.S vaccination and SARS-CoV-2 variants (dated by TCRdb to about 2021). Libraries came from the immunoSEQ multiplex PCR assay. TCRdb's version of the immuneACCESS table is confined to in-frame rearrangements and falls short of the full clone set. An unresolved V gene accounts for under half of the shortfall where checked; the remainder is of unknown origin. This sample gives fewer than 400,000 clones in total; roughly nine tenths of them show up just once. The top ten clones comprise 3% to 3.5% of the sample. What this sample's treatment or condition label stands for: roughly 19 received Ad26.COV2.S at low or high dose, single or two shots; 5 received placebo; per-sample allocation not given. For vaccine and placebo recipients, the sequenced repertoires came from samples collected on day 63 after the first injection.

The starting material was peripheral blood, obtained in a trial of Ad26.COV2.S vaccine versus placebo. The receptors here all came from a person between 18 and 65 years old who received the Ad26.COV2.S COVID-19 vaccine or a placebo.

The chain combines TRBV18 with TRBJ2-2, with D unresolved. Germline assignment: CDR1 KGHSH and CDR2 LQKENI. This CDR3 region has 16 residues. V lost 3 bases, J lost 3 bases, and 14 bases lay in between. In DNA, the CDR3 is TGTGCCAGCTCACCTCAGACGGCGGCGGACACCGGGGAGCTGTTTTTT. Translating gives CASSPQTAADTGELFF.

This rearrangement joins TRBV9 to TRBJ1-5; 7 positions match TRBD1. CDR1 is SGDLS, CDR2 YYNGEE, per germline. The length of the CDR3 is 14 residues. Trimming removed 3 bases from V and 3 bases from J; junction bases left unmatched: 3. CDR3 protein: CASSAQGFNQPQHF. The CDR3 DNA follows: TGTGCCAGCAGCGCACAGGGGTTCAATCAGCCCCAGCATTTT.

This clone was observed a few times. The chain carries TRBV11-2 and TRBJ1-5; D is undetermined. Germline CDR1 SGHAT, CDR2 FQNNGV. The CDR3 consists of 12 residues. Trimming removed 2 bases from V and 6 bases from J, with 5 bases in between. The CDR3 bases are TGTGCCAGCAGCTTACCGAGTCAGCCCCAGCATTTT. Amino acid sequence: CASSLPSQPQHF.

In its sample, this clone was seen once. This rearrangement joins TRBV7-2 to TRBJ2-5; TRBD2 matches at 13 bases. The length of the CDR3 is 16 residues. Trimming at V came to 5 bases and at J to 5 bases, leaving 8 bases not matched to a gene. Germline values: CDR1 SGHTA, CDR2 FQGNSA. The CDR3 sequence: CASSQVGLAGVETQYF. CDR3 coding DNA: TGTGCCAGCAGCCAAGTCGGACTAGCGGGGGTGGAGACCCAGTACTTC.

The chain employs TRBV6-5 and TRBJ1-3; D is undetermined. Trimming pared 11 bases from V and 2 bases from J, leaving 16 bases between. Germline values: CDR1 MNHEY, CDR2 SVGAGI. The CDR3 is made up of 14 amino acids. The chain's CDR3 is CAVPLFGAGNTIYF. DNA of the CDR3: TGTGCCGTCCCGCTTTTTGGGGCTGGAAACACCATATATTTT.

The rearrangement uses TRBV10-3 and TRBJ1-1, with D possibly matching TRBD1 (5 bases). This CDR3 is built from 13 residues. CDR1 and CDR2 (germline): ENHRY, SYGVKD. The V gene lost 7 bases and the J gene lost 4 bases, with 13 bases spanning the gap. This CDR3 is CAIISGTGTEAFF. CDR3 DNA: TGTGCCATCATCTCAGGGACGGGCACTGAAGCTTTCTTT.

The rearrangement uses TRBV5-4 and TRBJ2-5; D gene unclear. CDR1 and CDR2 (germline): SGHNT, YYREEE (reference sequence). V lost 9 bases and J 5 bases, leaving 20 bases between the germline ends. The CDR3 is 14 residues long. The CDR3 loop is CATAPTSDEETQYF. Written as DNA, the CDR3 is TGTGCCACCGCGCCCACCAGCGATGAGGAGACCCAGTACTTC. The full variable domain, completed using reference TRBV5-4 and TRBJ2-5, is ETGVTQSPTHLIKTRGQQVTLRCSSQSGHNTVSWYQQALGQGPQFIFQYYREEENGRGNFPPRFSGLQFPNYSSELNVNALELDDSALYLCATAPTSDEETQYFGPGTRLLVL.

The chain links TRBV6-5 to TRBJ2-6; no clear D. The CDR3 totals 16 residues. The V end was cut by 0 bases, the J end by 0 bases, with 6 bases between. Germline CDR1 is MNHEY and CDR2 is SVGAGI. The CDR3 loop is CASSYSGISGANVLTF. The CDR3, as DNA: TGTGCCAGCAGTTACTCCGGAATCTCTGGGGCCAACGTCCTGACTTTC.

The CDR3 DNA sequence: TGTGCCAGCAGCCAAGAAGGGGGGGCGCAGAATTCACCCCTCCACTTT. Protein sequence: CASSQEGGAQNSPLHF. The chain links TRBV4-2 to TRBJ1-6; weak D call: TRBD1 (6 bases). Germline assignment: CDR1 LGHNA and CDR2 YNFKEQ. Between the trimmed V and J ends, which lost 0 bases and 7 bases, there was a span of 13 bases. The CDR3 spans 16 residues.

The chain uses TRBV2 and TRBJ2-2; tentative D call: TRBD2 (5 bases). Trimming pared 7 bases from V and 6 bases from J, leaving 12 bases between. This CDR3 comprises 13 residues. Germline CDR1 and CDR2: SNHLY and FYNNEI. The CDR3 DNA reads as TGTGCCAGCAAAGGACTGATCGCCGGGGAGCTGTTTTTT. Translation gives CASKGLIAGELFF.

V gene TRBV27 combines with J gene TRBJ1-5, with a possible D match to TRBD1 (5 bases). Per the germline V gene, CDR1 is MNHEY and CDR2 is SMNVEV (reference sequence). The CDR3 is 14 amino acids. V was cut by 6 bases and J by 2 bases, with 11 bases left in between. Here the CDR3 reads CASSGARGNQPQHF. Here the CDR3 DNA reads TGTGCCAGCAGCGGGGCAAGGGGCAATCAGCCCCAGCATTTT.

This clone was seen just once. This chain's CDR3 is CASSYRENQPQHF. CDR3 nucleotides: TGTGCCAGCAGTTACAGGGAAAATCAGCCCCAGCATTTT. This chain uses TRBV12-3 or TRBV12-4 with TRBJ1-5, with D tentatively TRBD1 (6 bases). The V end lost 4 bases, the J end lost 4 bases, and 8 bases lay between the germline ends. The CDR3 length is 13 residues.

The gene calls are TRBV7-9 and TRBJ2-1, with 9 bases aligning to TRBD2. V shed 2 bases, J shed 6 bases, and the junction held 17 bases outside the gene matches. The CDR3 extends over 19 amino acids. Per germline, CDR1 SEHNR and CDR2 FQNEAQ (reference sequence). The CDR3 bases are TGTGCCAGCAGCTTACTCCGGCTCTTGAGCGGGGGGATGGTCAATGAGCAGTTCTTC. It specifies CASSLLRLLSGGMVNEQFF.

This clone was counted a single time. In DNA, the CDR3 is TGCGCCAGCAGCCAAAGGTTGGGACTCCGGTTCTCCTACGAGCAGTTCTTC. Amino acids: CASSQRLGLRFSYEQFF. The chain employs TRBV4-3 and TRBJ2-1; tentatively, D is TRBD2 (6 bases). Trimming pared 2 bases from V and 10 bases from J, leaving 24 bases between. Germline CDR1 and CDR2: LGHNA and YSLEER. The CDR3 spans 17 residues.

The V call is TRBV6-1, the J call TRBJ2-1, with TRBD1 matching 10 bases. The CDR3 has 16 amino acids. The germline CDR1 and CDR2 sequences are MNHNS and SASEGT. With V trimmed by 3 bases and J by 8 bases, 10 bases remained unmatched. The CDR3, as DNA: TGTGCCAGCAGTGATGATCAGAGGACAGGGGGGGATGAGCAGTTCTTC. This codes for CASSDDQRTGGDEQFF.

The chain uses TRBV28 and TRBJ2-3; D uncertain. V shed 2 bases and J shed 4 bases, with 13 bases lying between them. The CDR3 has 15 amino acids. Per the germline V gene, CDR1 is MDHEN and CDR2 is SYDVKM. The CDR3 region is CASSLDRPAADTQYF. CDR3 DNA sequence: TGTGCCAGCAGTTTAGACCGGCCCGCCGCAGATACGCAGTATTTT.

This clone showed up many times. The rearrangement uses TRBV10-2 and TRBJ1-1; no definite D call. The germline V and J ends were trimmed by 7 bases and 1 base, with 4 bases remaining between them. Looked up from germline, CDR1 is WSHSY and CDR2 is SAAADI. The CDR3 loop spans 11 amino acids. CDR3 coding DNA: TGCGCCAGCATGGGGAACACTGAAGCTTTCTTT. This gives the protein CASMGNTEAFF.

The chain has TRBV7-6 and TRBJ1-1; D uncertain. Germline loops: CDR1 SGHVS, CDR2 FNYEAQ. This CDR3 has 16 residues. With 1 base removed from V and 1 base from J, the gap between germline ends came to 13 bases. CDR3 residues: CASSLGEGLTNTEAFF. In DNA form, the CDR3 reads TGTGCCAGCAGCTTAGGTGAGGGTCTGACGAACACTGAAGCTTTCTTT.

The table lists this clone with a few counts. This chain links TRBV4-1 with TRBJ1-6, with TRBD1 matching 9 bases. Germline assignment: CDR1 MGHRA and CDR2 YSYEKL. The CDR3 consists of 15 residues. V shed 3 bases and J 9 bases; nucleotides not matched to a gene: 6. The CDR3, as DNA: TGCGCCAGCAGCCAGGGTGGACAGGGGTTTTCACCCCTCCACTTT. It yields the protein CASSQGGQGFSPLHF.

The CDR3 protein is CASSTLSNEQFF. In DNA form, the CDR3 reads TGTGCCAGTAGTACCTTAAGCAATGAGCAGTTCTTC. The chain recombines TRBV19 with TRBJ2-1, with D unresolved. The CDR3 runs 12 residues. Germline-derived CDR1 and CDR2 are LNHDA and SQIVND (reference sequence). The germline V and J ends were trimmed by 4 bases and 6 bases, with 7 bases remaining between them.

This rearrangement joins TRBV19 to TRBJ1-2; 9 bases match TRBD1. V dropped 0 bases and J dropped 4; count of bases not matched to a gene: 6. This CDR3 comprises 16 residues. Germline V CDR1 and CDR2: LNHDA, SQIVND (reference sequence). CDR3: CASSIDYRGLIYGYTF. The CDR3 region has the DNA TGTGCCAGTAGTATAGATTACAGGGGGCTCATCTATGGCTACACCTTC.

CDR3 nucleotides: TGTGCCAGTAGTAGGGACCAATATGGCTACACCTTC. It is translated as CASSRDQYGYTF. The chain is built from TRBV19 and TRBJ1-2; tentative D call: TRBD1 (5 bases). Trimming shortened V by 4 bases and J by 5 bases, and 8 bases separated the two germline ends. From germline, CDR1 is LNHDA and CDR2 SQIVND (reference sequence). This CDR3 contains 12 residues.

The chain uses TRBV3-1 (or the pseudogene TRBV3-2) and TRBJ2-5; no clear D. Deletions cut 1 base from V and 0 bases from J, with 9 bases between. The CDR3 covers 15 residues. From germline, CDR1 is LGHDT and CDR2 YNNKEL (reference sequence). In DNA, the CDR3 is TGTGCCAGCAGCCAAGCCCTCGCGTACCAAGAGACCCAGTACTTC. Protein sequence: CASSQALAYQETQYF.

The V gene is TRBV6-5, the J gene TRBJ2-5; D may be TRBD2 (6 bases). Germline lookup yields CDR1 MNHEY and CDR2 SVGAGI. V lost 0 bases, J lost 1 base, and 12 bases lay in between. The CDR3 length is 16 residues. The CDR3 region has the DNA TGTGCCAGCAGTTACTCAGGGCGGGGACCCCAAGAGACCCAGTACTTC. Its protein is CASSYSGRGPQETQYF.

The CDR3 protein is CASSQTGANTEAFF. The CDR3 nucleotides read TGTGCCAGCAGCCAGACAGGGGCGAACACTGAAGCTTTCTTT. V and J are TRBV11-2 and TRBJ1-1; 8 bases are a match to TRBD1. The germline V gene has CDR1 SGHAT and CDR2 FQNNGV. Unmatched junction bases numbered 3, after V lost 5 bases and J lost 1 base. The CDR3 sequence is 14 residues long.

The chain recombines TRBV18 with TRBJ1-1, with 8 nucleotides matching TRBD1. From germline, CDR1 is KGHSH and CDR2 LQKENI. The CDR3 consists of 14 residues. Trimming at V came to 3 bases and at J to 4 bases, leaving 4 bases not matched to a gene. The CDR3 here is CASSPGRGPTEAFF. Here the CDR3 DNA reads TGTGCCAGCTCACCGGGCAGGGGGCCCACTGAAGCTTTCTTT.

The V call is TRBV2, the J call TRBJ2-1; TRBD2 agrees at 8 bases. The CDR3 spans 14 residues. After removal of 7 bases from V and 2 bases from J, the junction contained 4 bases not matched to a gene. Germline V gene sequence: CDR1 SNHLY, CDR2 FYNNEI. CDR3 sequence: CASIAGLPYNEQFF. CDR3 in DNA: TGTGCCAGCATAGCGGGATTACCCTACAATGAGCAGTTCTTC.